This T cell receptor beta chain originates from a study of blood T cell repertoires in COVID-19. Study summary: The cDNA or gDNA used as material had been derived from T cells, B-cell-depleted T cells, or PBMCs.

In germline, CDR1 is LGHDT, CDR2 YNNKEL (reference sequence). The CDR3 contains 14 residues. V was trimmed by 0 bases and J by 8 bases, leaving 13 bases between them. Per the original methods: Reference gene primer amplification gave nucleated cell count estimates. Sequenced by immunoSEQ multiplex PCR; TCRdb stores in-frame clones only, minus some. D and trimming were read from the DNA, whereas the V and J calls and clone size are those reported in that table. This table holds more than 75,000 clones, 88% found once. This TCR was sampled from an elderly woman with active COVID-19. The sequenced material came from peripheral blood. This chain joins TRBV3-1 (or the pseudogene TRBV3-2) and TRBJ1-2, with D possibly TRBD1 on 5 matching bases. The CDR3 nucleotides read TGTGCCAGCAGCCAAGATTACCAGGGAAGAGGCTACACCTTC. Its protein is CASSQDYQGRGYTF.